This T cell receptor beta chain was sequenced during a study of blood T cell repertoires in COVID-19. Study overall: Sites in the United States, Italy and Spain provided acute and convalescent COVID-19 samples. In each case, the material was cDNA or gDNA derived from T cells, B-cell-depleted T cells, or PBMCs.

Regarding this clone: At one of its ends the junction is not consistent with the germline gene, which may arise from a read error.

Germline CDR1 reads LGHNA; CDR2 reads YNFKEQ. There are 13 residues in the CDR3. How the authors handled the data: Amplification of reference gene primers was used by the study to estimate nucleated cell counts. Clones were sequenced by immunoSEQ multiplex PCR, and TCRdb holds only the in-frame ones, with some missing. That table supplies the V and J calls and clone size; D and trimming were determined from the DNA. Among hundreds of thousands of clones, approximately 80% were seen once, and the ten largest hold 27%. Sequenced sample: peripheral blood. This chain connects TRBV4-2 to TRBJ2-5; 8 positions agree with TRBD1. The TCR comes from a man aged 35 to 55 with acute or convalescent COVID-19. The CDR3 here is CASSQEVRDRRDF. The CDR3 nucleotides are TGTGCCAGCAGCCAAGAGGTGCGGGACAGGAGGGACTTC.